The rows below give T cell receptor beta chains drawn from one sample of a study of blood T cells in healthy people across ages. TCRdb fed the 5' RACE reads into MiXCR, producing one record per CDR3 protein. The data hold 850,000 or so distinct CDR3 sequences, with under 30% observed a single time. The sample taken for sequencing was blood. These receptors all stem from a woman older than 75 in good health. Each CDR3 is given without its conserved first and last residue. The D gene is left open where the match is weak.

v_gene	j_gene	d_gene	CDR3aa
TRBV4-3	TRBJ2-7	TRBD1	ASSQGTGWPEQY
TRBV5-1	TRBJ2-7	NA	ASSLDRTYNEQY
TRBV20-1	NA	NA	SAGTNTGGVGEQY
TRBV4-1	TRBJ1-2	NA	ASSRQTGGEGYT
TRBV12-3/TRBV12-4	TRBJ2-7	NA	ASSLEALSYEQY
TRBV6-6	TRBJ1-1	NA	ASSYSTGVEAF
TRBV12-3/TRBV12-4	TRBJ1-5	TRBD1	ASGLRTGRQPQH
TRBV7-2	TRBJ2-7	NA	ASSLRFRYEQY
TRBV7-2	TRBJ1-2	TRBD1	ASSWDRFYGYT
TRBV15	TRBJ1-1	NA	ATGRDTMNTEAF
TRBV6-6	TRBJ1-2	NA	ASSYGQTIGGYT
TRBV20-1	TRBJ2-1	NA	SARDFGANEQF
TRBV4-3	TRBJ1-3	TRBD1	ASSLTGGDGNTIY
TRBV7-8	NA	NA	ASSPEELFYEQY
TRBV20-1	TRBJ1-5	TRBD1	SARDRGLGNQPQH
TRBV12-3/TRBV12-4	TRBJ1-2	NA	ASSQRERPSNGYT
TRBV4-2	TRBJ2-3	TRBD2	ASSQAASGGVGTDTQY
TRBV10-3	TRBJ2-3	TRBD1	AISEQGADTQY
TRBV28	TRBJ1-2	NA	ASNRGPSPPANYGYT
TRBV3-1	TRBJ2-2	NA	ASSQGSTGELF
TRBV7-8	TRBJ2-2	TRBD1	ASSLAGQGAWTGELF
TRBV20-1	TRBJ2-3	NA	SARVRPPSTDTQY
TRBV5-5	TRBJ1-5	NA	ASSLEAVGRKGPQH
TRBV12-3/TRBV12-4	TRBJ1-6	NA	ASSLGWANSPLH
TRBV20-1	TRBJ1-4	NA	SASTPERAEKLF
TRBV28	TRBJ2-1	NA	ASSVRGEQF
TRBV24-1	TRBJ2-3	TRBD2	ATSDPGTSGGHTDTQY
TRBV12-3/TRBV12-4	TRBJ2-7	NA	ASSFSGAPSYDQY
TRBV6-2/TRBV6-3	TRBJ2-4	TRBD1	ASSDRGLERLAKNIQY
TRBV25-1	TRBJ2-7	TRBD1	ASSEDRDGSLEQY
TRBV24-1	TRBJ2-3	NA	ATMVADTQY
TRBV18	TRBJ2-2	NA	ASSPPGGRMTTGELF
TRBV24-1	TRBJ2-2	NA	ATSDSMGNTGELF
TRBV11-1	TRBJ2-5	TRBD1	ASSLTGQGALVREY
TRBV11-2	TRBJ2-4	TRBD2	ASSHPGLATKNIQY
TRBV6-2/TRBV6-3	TRBJ2-1	NA	ASSYLKDYNEQF
TRBV12-3/TRBV12-4	TRBJ2-4	NA	ASSLRTLKNIQY
TRBV3-1	TRBJ2-7	NA	AGSQAVSEQY
TRBV24-1	TRBJ2-2	TRBD1	ATSDQDRGRIGELF
TRBV7-9	TRBJ2-1	NA	ASSLEFGVYNEQF
TRBV11-2	TRBJ2-3	NA	ASSYSPGLDTQY
TRBV6-1	TRBJ2-5	TRBD2	ASSDMGGRSETQY
TRBV5-1	TRBJ2-1	NA	ASSLVYGSSYNEQF
TRBV7-2	TRBJ1-2	NA	ASSSRGGGAGYGYT
TRBV7-2	TRBJ1-2	NA	ASSPSALTNYGYT